The TCR beta chain described here comes from a study of regulatory T cells in long-lasting Graves disease. Arm-PCR of CDR3 regions with iRepertoire HTBI primers generated TCR beta libraries. TCRdb processed the multiplex PCR reads anew with MiXCR; each CDR3 protein has one entry. The table lists hundreds of thousands of distinct CDR3 sequences, around a fifth of them singletons. This clonotype was counted only a few times. Time point given: persistent/refractory GD, antithyroid drugs over 5 years with positive TRAb. Preparation of the TCR library used RNA extracted from PBMCs. The CDR3 sequence is 15 residues long. V was clipped by 3 bases and J by 5 bases; unmatched bases: 12. The germline gives CDR1 SQVTM, CDR2 ANQGSEA.

The sequences come from peripheral blood mononuclear cells (PBMCs), collected when the disease was refractory, from a patient treated with antithyroid drugs. The sequence was collected from a female donor with Graves disease. The chain recombines TRBV29-1 with TRBJ2-7; TRBD2 agrees at 8 bases. The CDR3 DNA reads TGCAGCGTTGAGTGGCCGCGGGGGGTGTCCCACGAGCAGTACTTC. This translates into CSVEWPRGVSHEQYF.